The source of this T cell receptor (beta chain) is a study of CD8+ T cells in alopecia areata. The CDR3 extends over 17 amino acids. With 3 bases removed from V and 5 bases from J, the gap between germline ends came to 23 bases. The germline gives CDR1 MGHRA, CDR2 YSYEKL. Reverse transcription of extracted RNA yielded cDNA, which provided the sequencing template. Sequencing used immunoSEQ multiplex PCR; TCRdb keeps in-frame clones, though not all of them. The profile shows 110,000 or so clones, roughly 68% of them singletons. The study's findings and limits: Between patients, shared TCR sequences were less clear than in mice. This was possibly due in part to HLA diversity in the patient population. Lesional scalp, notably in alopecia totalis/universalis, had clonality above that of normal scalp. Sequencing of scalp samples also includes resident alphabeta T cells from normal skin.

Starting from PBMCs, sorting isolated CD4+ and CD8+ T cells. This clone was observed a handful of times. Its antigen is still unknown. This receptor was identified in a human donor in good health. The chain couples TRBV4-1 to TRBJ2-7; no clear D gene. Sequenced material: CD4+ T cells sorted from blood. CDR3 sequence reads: CASSHLDMGFVSHEQYF. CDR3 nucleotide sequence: TGCGCCAGCAGCCACCTCGATATGGGGTTCGTATCCCACGAGCAGTACTTC.